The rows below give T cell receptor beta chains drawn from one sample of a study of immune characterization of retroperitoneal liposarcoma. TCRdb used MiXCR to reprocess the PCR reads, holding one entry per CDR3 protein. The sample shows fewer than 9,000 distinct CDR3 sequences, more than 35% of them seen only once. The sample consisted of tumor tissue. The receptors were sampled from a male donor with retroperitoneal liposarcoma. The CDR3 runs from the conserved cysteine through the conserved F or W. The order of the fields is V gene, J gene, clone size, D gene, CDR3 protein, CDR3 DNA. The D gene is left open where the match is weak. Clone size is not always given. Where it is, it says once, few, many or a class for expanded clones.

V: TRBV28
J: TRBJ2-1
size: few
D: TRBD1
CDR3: CASPRQGVGEQFF
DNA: TGTGCCAGTCCGAGGCAGGGGGTAGGGGAGCAGTTCTTC

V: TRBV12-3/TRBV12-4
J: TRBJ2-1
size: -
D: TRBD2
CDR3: CASRLAGRFNEQFF
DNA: TGTGCCAGCAGACTAGCGGGGAGATTCAATGAGCAGTTCTTC

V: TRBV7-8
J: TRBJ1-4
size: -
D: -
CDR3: CASSFKQGIGNEKLFF
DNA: TGTGCCAGCAGCTTTAAACAGGGCATTGGTAATGAAAAACTGTTTTTT

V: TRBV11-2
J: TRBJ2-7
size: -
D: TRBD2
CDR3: CASAGPRGVWEQYF
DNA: TGTGCCAGCGCCGGTCCGCGGGGGGTTTGGGAGCAGTACTTC

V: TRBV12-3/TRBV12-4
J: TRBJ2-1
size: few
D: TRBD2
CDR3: CASRLAGVSDEQFF
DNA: TGTGCCAGCAGACTAGCGGGAGTGAGTGATGAGCAGTTCTTC

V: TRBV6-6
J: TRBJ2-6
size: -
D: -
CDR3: CASEAGMMANVLTF
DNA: TGTGCCAGCGAGGCGGGCATGATGGCCAACGTCCTGACTTTC

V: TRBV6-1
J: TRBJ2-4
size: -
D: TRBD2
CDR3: CASSLFAGEMQQYF
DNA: TGTGCCAGCAGCCTCTTTGCGGGGGAAATGCAGCAGTACTTC

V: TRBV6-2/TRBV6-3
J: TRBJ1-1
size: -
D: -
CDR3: CKTPGTEAFF
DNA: TGCAAGACCCCGGGTACTGAAGCTTTCTTT

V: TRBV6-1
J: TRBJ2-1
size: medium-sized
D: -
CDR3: CASNPGVAYEQFF
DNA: TGTGCCAGCAATCCCGGCGTCGCCTACGAGCAGTTCTTC

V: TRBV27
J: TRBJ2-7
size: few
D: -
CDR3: CASSRARSGYEQYF
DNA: TGTGCCAGTAGCCGGGCGCGTTCGGGCTACGAGCAGTACTTC

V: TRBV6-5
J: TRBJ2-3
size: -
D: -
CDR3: CASSYGATDTQYF
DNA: TGTGCCAGCAGTTACGGGGCAACAGATACGCAGTATTTT

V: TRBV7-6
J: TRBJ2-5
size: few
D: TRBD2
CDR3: CASSLGAGVWETQYF
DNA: TGTGCCAGCAGCTTAGGGGCGGGAGTGTGGGAGACCCAGTACTTC

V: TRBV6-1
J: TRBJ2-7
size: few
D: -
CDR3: CATAPMSVAYEQYF
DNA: TGTGCCACCGCACCTATGAGCGTAGCCTACGAGCAGTACTTC

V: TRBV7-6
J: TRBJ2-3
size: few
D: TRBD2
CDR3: CASSTYRTSGGTDTQYF
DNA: TGTGCCAGCAGCACCTACCGGACTAGCGGGGGCACAGATACGCAGTATTTT

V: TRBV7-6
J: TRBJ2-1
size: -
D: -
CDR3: CASSLGSRNYNEQFF
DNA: TGTGCCAGCAGCCTCGGCTCTAGAAACTACAATGAGCAGTTCTTC

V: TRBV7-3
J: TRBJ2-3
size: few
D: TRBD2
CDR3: CASSLTRLAGGASSTDTQYF
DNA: TGTGCCAGCAGCTTAACCCGACTAGCGGGAGGGGCCTCTAGCACAGATACGCAGTATTTT

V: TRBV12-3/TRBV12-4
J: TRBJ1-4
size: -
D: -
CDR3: CASSLGQLTEKLFF
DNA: TGTGCCAGCAGTTTGGGACAACTTACTGAAAAACTGTTTTTT

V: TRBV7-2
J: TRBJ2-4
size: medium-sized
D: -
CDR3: CASSSDRSLALNIQYF
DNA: TGTGCCAGCAGTTCGGACAGAAGCTTAGCGTTAAACATTCAGTACTTC

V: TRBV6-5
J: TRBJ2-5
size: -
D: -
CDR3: CASSYTDRKEFF
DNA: TGTGCCAGCAGTTACACTGACAGAAAAGAGTTCTTC

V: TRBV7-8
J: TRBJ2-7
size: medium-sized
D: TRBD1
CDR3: CASSALHRGLDYEQYF
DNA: TGTGCCAGCAGCGCCCTCCACAGGGGGCTTGACTACGAGCAGTACTTC

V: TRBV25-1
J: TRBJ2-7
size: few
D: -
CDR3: CASSESGVKGSEQYF
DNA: TGTGCCAGCAGTGAATCAGGTGTAAAGGGGTCCGAGCAGTACTTC

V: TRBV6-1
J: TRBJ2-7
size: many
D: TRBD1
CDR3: CASRRQGAISYNEQYF
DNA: TGTGCCAGCAGACGACAGGGGGCTATATCCTACAATGAGCAGTACTTC

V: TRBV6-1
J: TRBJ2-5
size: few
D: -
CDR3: CASSEQETQYF
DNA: TGTGCCAGCAGTGAACAAGAGACCCAGTACTTC

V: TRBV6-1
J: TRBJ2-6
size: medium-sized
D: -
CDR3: CASSGGTFGANVLTF
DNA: -

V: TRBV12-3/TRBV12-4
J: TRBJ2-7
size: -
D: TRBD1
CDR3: CASSQGARNEQYF
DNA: TGTGCCAGCAGCCAGGGGGCGCGCAACGAGCAGTACTTC

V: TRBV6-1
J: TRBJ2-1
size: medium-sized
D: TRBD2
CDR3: CASSTSGSYNEQFF
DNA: TGTGCCAGCAGTACTAGCGGGAGCTACAATGAGCAGTTCTTC

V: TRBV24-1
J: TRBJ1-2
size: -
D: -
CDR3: CATSTRDEGLWGYTF
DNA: TGTGCCACCAGTACCAGGGACGAGGGGCTGTGGGGCTACACCTTC

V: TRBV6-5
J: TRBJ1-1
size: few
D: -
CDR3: CASSYSNLGGRNTEAFF
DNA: TGTGCCAGCAGTTACTCGAATTTGGGGGGCCGGAACACTGAAGCTTTCTTT

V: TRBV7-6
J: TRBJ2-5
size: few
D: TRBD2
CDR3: CASSLGTSGRARETQYF
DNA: TGTGCCAGCAGCTTAGGGACTAGCGGGAGGGCGCGAGAGACCCAGTACTTC

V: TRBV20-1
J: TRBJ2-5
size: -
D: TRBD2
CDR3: CSAKSGLEGETQYF
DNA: TGCAGTGCTAAGTCGGGACTAGAAGGGGAGACCCAGTACTTC

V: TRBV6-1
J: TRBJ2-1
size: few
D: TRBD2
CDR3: CASSVLQRENEQFF
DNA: TGTGCCAGCAGTGTCCTCCAGCGGGAGAATGAGCAGTTCTTC

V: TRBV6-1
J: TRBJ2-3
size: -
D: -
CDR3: CASWGRRTDTQYF
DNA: TGTGCCAGCTGGGGGAGACGCACAGATACGCAGTATTTT

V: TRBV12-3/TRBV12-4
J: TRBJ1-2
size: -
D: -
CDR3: CASSPTPGSGSRDQNYGYTF
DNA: TGTGCCAGCAGTCCCACCCCGGGGTCAGGGAGCCGCGATCAAAACTATGGCTACACCTTC

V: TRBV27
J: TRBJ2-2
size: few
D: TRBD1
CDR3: CASSLYSPGTGNTGELFF
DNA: TGTGCCAGCAGTTTATACTCCCCCGGGACAGGCAACACCGGGGAGCTGTTTTTT

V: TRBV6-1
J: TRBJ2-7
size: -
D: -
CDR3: CASSGVGSYPREQYF
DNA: TGTGCCAGCAGTGGAGTTGGGTCCTATCCCCGCGAGCAGTACTTC

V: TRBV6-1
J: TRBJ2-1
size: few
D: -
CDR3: CASVGGDSSYEQFF
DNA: TGTGCCTCGGTGGGGGGGGACAGCTCCTACGAGCAGTTCTTC

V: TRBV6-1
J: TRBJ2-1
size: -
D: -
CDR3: CASRSGSYNEQFF
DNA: TGTGCCAGCAGGTCTGGGTCCTACAATGAGCAGTTCTTC

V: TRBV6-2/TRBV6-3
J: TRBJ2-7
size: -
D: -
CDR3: CASRNRKIPYEQYF
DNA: TGTGCCAGCAGGAATCGGAAGATCCCCTACGAGCAGTACTTC

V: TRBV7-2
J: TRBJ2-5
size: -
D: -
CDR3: CASSLSQGGRTYNEQYF
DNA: TGTGCCAGCAGCTTAAGCCAGGGCGGCCGTACCTACAATGAGCAGTACTTC

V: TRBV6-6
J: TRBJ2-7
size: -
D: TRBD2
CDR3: CASSVAAGEGIEQYF
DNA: TGTGCCAGCAGTGTTGCGGCGGGGGAAGGTATTGAGCAGTACTTC

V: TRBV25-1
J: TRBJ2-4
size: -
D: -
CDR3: CASSSGTSLNNEQYF
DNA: TGTGCCAGCAGTTCCGGGACTTCCCTAAACAATGAGCAGTACTTC

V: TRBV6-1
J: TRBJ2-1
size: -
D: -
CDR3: CASSEVIISSRVKDEQFF
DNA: TGTGCCAGCAGTGAAGTAATAATCTCAAGCAGGGTCAAAGATGAGCAGTTCTTC

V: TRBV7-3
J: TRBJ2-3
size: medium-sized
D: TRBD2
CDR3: CASSKVAGGPSTDTQYF
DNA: TGTGCCAGCAGCAAAGTAGCGGGGGGACCTAGCACAGATACGCAGTATTTT

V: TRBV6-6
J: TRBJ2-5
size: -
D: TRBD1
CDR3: CASTGQFQETQYF
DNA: TGTGCCAGTACGGGACAGTTCCAAGAGACCCAGTACTTC

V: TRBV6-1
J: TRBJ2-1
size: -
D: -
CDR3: CASSSPRGEQFF
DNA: TGTGCCAGCAGTTCCCCTAGGGGAGAGCAGTTCTTC

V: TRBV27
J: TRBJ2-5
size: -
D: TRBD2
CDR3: CASSLSSGGTETQYF
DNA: TGTGCCAGCAGTTTATCGTCGGGAGGCACAGAGACCCAGTACTTC

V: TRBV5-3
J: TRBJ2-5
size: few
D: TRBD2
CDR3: CARSLGREGLNETQYF
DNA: TGTGCCAGAAGCTTGGGGCGGGAGGGCCTTAATGAGACCCAGTACTTC

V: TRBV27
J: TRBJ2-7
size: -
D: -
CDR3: CASSSRGGYYEQYF
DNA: TGTGCCAGCAGTTCGAGGGGGGGATACTACGAGCAGTACTTC

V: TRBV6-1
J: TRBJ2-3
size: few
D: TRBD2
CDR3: CATRLAGDTDTQYF
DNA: TGTGCCACCCGACTAGCGGGGGACACAGATACGCAGTATTTT

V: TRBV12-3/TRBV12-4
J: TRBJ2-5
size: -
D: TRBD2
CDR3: CASSHLAGGYEQYF
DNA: TGTGCCAGCAGTCACCTAGCGGGGGGATATGAGCAGTACTTC

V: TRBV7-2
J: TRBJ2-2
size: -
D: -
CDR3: CASSPYTGELFF
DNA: TGTGCCAGCAGCCCATACACCGGGGAGCTGTTTTTT

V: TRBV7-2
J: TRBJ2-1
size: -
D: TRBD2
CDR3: CASSRGTSGSKSYEQFF
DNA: TGTGCCAGCAGCCGCGGGACTAGCGGGAGTAAGTCCTACGAGCAGTTCTTC

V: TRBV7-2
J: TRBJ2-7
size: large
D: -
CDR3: CASSFFRTDSYEQYF
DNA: TGTGCCAGCAGCTTCTTCCGGACAGACTCCTACGAGCAGTACTTC

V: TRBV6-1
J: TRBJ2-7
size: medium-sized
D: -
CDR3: CASSDLREQYF
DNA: TGTGCCAGCAGTGACCTGCGCGAGCAGTACTTC

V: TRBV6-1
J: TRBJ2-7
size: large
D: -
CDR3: CASSEMVGGFYEQYF
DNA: TGTGCCAGCAGTGAAATGGTAGGTGGGTTCTACGAGCAGTACTTC

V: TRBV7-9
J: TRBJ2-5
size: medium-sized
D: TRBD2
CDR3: CASSYGLAGQETQYF
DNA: TGTGCCAGCAGCTACGGACTAGCGGGGCAAGAGACCCAGTACTTC

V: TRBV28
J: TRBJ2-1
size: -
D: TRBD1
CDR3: CASLRDRSYNEQFF
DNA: TGTGCCAGCCTCAGGGACAGGAGCTACAATGAGCAGTTCTTC